This is a list of T cell receptor beta chains from one sample in a study of control samples from healthy donors and cancer patients. The assay was immunoSEQ multiplex PCR, and TCRdb's table has in-frame clones only and misses some. The sample carries about 70,000 clones, about 95% recorded once. The sample was blood. The receptors derive from a woman between 25 and 40 years old in good health. CDR3s include the opening cysteine and the closing phenylalanine or tryptophan. D genes are given only for firm matches. Only some rows state a clone size, as once, few, many or a class for expanded clones.

clone size: NA
J gene: TRBJ2-3
V gene: TRBV7-3
D gene: NA
CDR3 protein: CASSLGGQPGGDTQYF
CDR3 DNA: TGTGCCAGCAGCTTAGGGGGGCAGCCTGGGGGAGATACGCAGTATTTT

clone size: NA
J gene: TRBJ1-1
V gene: TRBV11-3
D gene: NA
CDR3 protein: CASSLDGRGGNTEAFF
CDR3 DNA: TGTGCCAGCAGCTTAGACGGAAGGGGGGGGAACACTGAAGCTTTCTTT

clone size: NA
J gene: TRBJ1-3
V gene: TRBV19
D gene: NA
CDR3 protein: CASTISGNAIYF
CDR3 DNA: TGTGCCAGTACCATCTCTGGAAACGCCATATATTTT

clone size: once
J gene: TRBJ1-1
V gene: TRBV7-2
D gene: NA
CDR3 protein: CASSLVRRETEAFF
CDR3 DNA: TGTGCCAGCAGCTTAGTCCGCAGGGAAACTGAAGCTTTCTTT

clone size: NA
J gene: TRBJ1-2
V gene: TRBV6-1
D gene: NA
CDR3 protein: CASSEHVGANYGYTF
CDR3 DNA: TGTGCCAGCAGTGAACATGTTGGTGCTAACTATGGCTACACCTTC

clone size: NA
J gene: TRBJ2-3
V gene: TRBV14
D gene: NA
CDR3 protein: CASSRGPVTDTQYF
CDR3 DNA: TGTGCCAGCAGCCGCGGGCCCGTGACAGATACGCAGTATTTT

clone size: NA
J gene: TRBJ1-2
V gene: TRBV7-9
D gene: NA
CDR3 protein: CASSLAGEGANYGYTF
CDR3 DNA: TGTGCCAGCAGCTTAGCGGGTGAAGGGGCTAACTATGGCTACACCTTC

clone size: once
J gene: TRBJ1-6
V gene: TRBV19
D gene: NA
CDR3 protein: CASSIVAGDYNSPLHF
CDR3 DNA: TGTGCCAGTAGTATAGTTGCGGGGGACTATAATTCACCCCTCCACTTT

clone size: NA
J gene: TRBJ2-5
V gene: TRBV3-1/TRBV3-2
D gene: TRBD1
CDR3 protein: CASKPGQVAETQYF
CDR3 DNA: TGTGCCAGCAAACCGGGACAGGTTGCCGAGACCCAGTACTTC

clone size: NA
J gene: TRBJ2-5
V gene: TRBV5-1
D gene: TRBD1
CDR3 protein: CASSREGQGEETQYF
CDR3 DNA: TGCGCCAGCAGCCGGGAGGGACAGGGGGAGGAGACCCAGTACTTC

clone size: once
J gene: TRBJ1-2
V gene: TRBV7-6
D gene: NA
CDR3 protein: CASSPAGGSNYGYTF
CDR3 DNA: TGTGCCAGCAGCCCCGCTGGGGGAAGCAACTATGGCTACACCTTC

clone size: NA
J gene: TRBJ2-1
V gene: TRBV10-1
D gene: NA
CDR3 protein: CASSDTSNYEQFF
CDR3 DNA: TGCGCCAGCAGTGATACTAGCAACTATGAGCAGTTCTTC

clone size: NA
J gene: TRBJ2-3
V gene: TRBV15
D gene: NA
CDR3 protein: CATSGPTGLYVTDTQYF
CDR3 DNA: TGTGCCACCAGCGGTCCAACAGGACTCTATGTCACAGATACGCAGTATTTT

clone size: NA
J gene: TRBJ1-5
V gene: TRBV19
D gene: NA
CDR3 protein: CASSIDSNIVTFNQPQHF
CDR3 DNA: TGTGCCAGTAGTATAGATAGTAATATCGTGACGTTCAATCAGCCCCAGCATTTT

clone size: NA
J gene: TRBJ2-2
V gene: TRBV9
D gene: NA
CDR3 protein: CASKVGVAGELFF
CDR3 DNA: TGTGCCAGCAAAGTAGGTGTCGCCGGGGAGCTGTTTTTT

clone size: NA
J gene: TRBJ2-1
V gene: TRBV11-2
D gene: TRBD1
CDR3 protein: CASSLITGVHEQFF
CDR3 DNA: TGTGCCAGCAGCTTAATAACAGGGGTGCATGAGCAGTTCTTC

clone size: NA
J gene: TRBJ1-6
V gene: TRBV5-4
D gene: NA
CDR3 protein: CASSPEGGGSNSPLHF
CDR3 DNA: TGTGCCAGCAGCCCCGAGGGCGGGGGTTCCAATTCACCCCTCCACTTT

clone size: NA
J gene: TRBJ1-1
V gene: TRBV28
D gene: NA
CDR3 protein: CASTRNGRVNTEAFF
CDR3 DNA: TGTGCCAGCACTAGAAACGGCAGAGTGAACACTGAAGCTTTCTTT

clone size: NA
J gene: TRBJ2-1
V gene: TRBV5-6
D gene: NA
CDR3 protein: CASSFKLNYNEQFF
CDR3 DNA: TGTGCCAGCAGCTTCAAACTGAACTACAATGAGCAGTTCTTC

clone size: NA
J gene: TRBJ2-2
V gene: TRBV27
D gene: TRBD1
CDR3 protein: CASSLRVWTGGSTGELFF
CDR3 DNA: TGTGCCAGCAGTTTAAGAGTGTGGACAGGGGGGAGCACCGGGGAGCTGTTTTTT

clone size: NA
J gene: TRBJ1-2
V gene: TRBV18
D gene: NA
CDR3 protein: CASSQNRDGYTF
CDR3 DNA: TGTGCCAGCTCACAGAACAGGGATGGCTACACCTTC

clone size: NA
J gene: TRBJ1-6
V gene: TRBV27
D gene: NA
CDR3 protein: CASSSQGWNSPLHF
CDR3 DNA: TGTGCCAGCAGTTCACAGGGCTGGAATTCACCCCTCCACTTT

clone size: NA
J gene: TRBJ2-7
V gene: TRBV29-1
D gene: NA
CDR3 protein: CSVAASQGWYEQYF
CDR3 DNA: TGCAGCGTTGCGGCCTCCCAGGGGTGGTACGAGCAGTACTTC

clone size: NA
J gene: TRBJ1-2
V gene: TRBV19
D gene: NA
CDR3 protein: CASSIDSNYGYTF
CDR3 DNA: TGTGCCAGTAGTATAGACTCGAACTATGGCTACACCTTC

clone size: NA
J gene: TRBJ1-1
V gene: TRBV19
D gene: TRBD1
CDR3 protein: CASMPGQGGPEAFF
CDR3 DNA: TGTGCCAGTATGCCGGGACAGGGAGGACCTGAAGCTTTCTTT

clone size: NA
J gene: TRBJ1-1
V gene: TRBV7-9
D gene: NA
CDR3 protein: CASSPTWALGNTEAFF
CDR3 DNA: TGTGCCAGCAGCCCGACCTGGGCACTGGGGAACACTGAAGCTTTCTTT

clone size: NA
J gene: TRBJ2-5
V gene: TRBV5-4
D gene: TRBD1
CDR3 protein: CASSQRTGGQETQYF
CDR3 DNA: TGTGCCAGCAGCCAGAGGACAGGGGGCCAAGAGACCCAGTACTTC

clone size: NA
J gene: TRBJ1-1
V gene: TRBV28
D gene: NA
CDR3 protein: CATNDRFEAFF
CDR3 DNA: TGTGCCACCAACGACAGGTTTGAAGCTTTCTTT

clone size: NA
J gene: TRBJ2-5
V gene: TRBV7-9
D gene: TRBD2
CDR3 protein: CATGLAGVQETQYF
CDR3 DNA: TGTGCCACCGGACTAGCGGGGGTACAAGAGACCCAGTACTTC

clone size: NA
J gene: TRBJ2-3
V gene: TRBV24-1
D gene: NA
CDR3 protein: CATSEPREGLLNTQYF
CDR3 DNA: TGTGCCACCAGTGAACCTCGTGAGGGGCTACTGAATACGCAGTATTTT

clone size: NA
J gene: TRBJ2-5
V gene: TRBV12-3/TRBV12-4
D gene: NA
CDR3 protein: CASSQQGTETQYF
CDR3 DNA: TGTGCCAGCAGCCAGCAGGGGACAGAGACCCAGTACTTC

clone size: NA
J gene: TRBJ2-2
V gene: TRBV28
D gene: NA
CDR3 protein: CASSSPPRAARSNTGELFF
CDR3 DNA: TGTGCCAGCAGTTCACCCCCCAGGGCAGCCAGATCGAACACCGGGGAGCTGTTTTTT

clone size: NA
J gene: TRBJ1-1
V gene: TRBV4-1
D gene: NA
CDR3 protein: CASSQDYGRVNTEAFF
CDR3 DNA: TGCGCCAGCAGCCAAGATTATGGACGGGTGAACACTGAAGCTTTCTTT

clone size: NA
J gene: TRBJ1-2
V gene: TRBV5-5
D gene: NA
CDR3 protein: CASSSTEGRDIYGYTF
CDR3 DNA: TGTGCCAGCAGCTCAACAGAGGGCAGGGATATCTATGGCTACACCTTC

clone size: NA
J gene: TRBJ1-3
V gene: TRBV6-6
D gene: NA
CDR3 protein: CASWGHYSGNTIYF
CDR3 DNA: TGTGCCAGCTGGGGACACTACTCTGGAAACACCATATATTTT

clone size: NA
J gene: TRBJ1-2
V gene: TRBV4-1
D gene: TRBD1
CDR3 protein: CASSHPVGAGQHTPNYGYTF
CDR3 DNA: TGCGCCAGCAGCCACCCCGTGGGAGCGGGACAGCATACTCCTAACTATGGCTACACCTTC

clone size: NA
J gene: TRBJ2-1
V gene: TRBV11-2
D gene: TRBD2
CDR3 protein: CASSLVGGGKGNEQFF
CDR3 DNA: TGTGCCAGCAGCTTAGTTGGGGGGGGGAAAGGCAATGAGCAGTTCTTC

clone size: NA
J gene: TRBJ1-4
V gene: TRBV27
D gene: NA
CDR3 protein: CASSFSGRSGEKLFF
CDR3 DNA: TGTGCCAGCAGTTTCTCAGGCCGGTCCGGGGAAAAACTGTTTTTT

clone size: few
J gene: TRBJ1-1
V gene: TRBV4-2
D gene: NA
CDR3 protein: CASSQAAVLPEAFF
CDR3 DNA: TGTGCCAGCAGCCAAGCGGCTGTTCTGCCTGAAGCTTTCTTT

clone size: NA
J gene: TRBJ2-7
V gene: TRBV3-1/TRBV3-2
D gene: NA
CDR3 protein: CASSQARREYEQYF
CDR3 DNA: TGTGCCAGCAGCCAAGCGCGCAGGGAGTACGAGCAGTACTTC

clone size: NA
J gene: TRBJ2-5
V gene: TRBV5-5
D gene: TRBD2
CDR3 protein: CASSFGPGGGAETQYF
CDR3 DNA: TGTGCCAGCAGCTTTGGGCCCGGGGGGGGCGCAGAGACCCAGTACTTC

clone size: NA
J gene: TRBJ2-7
V gene: TRBV12-3/TRBV12-4
D gene: NA
CDR3 protein: CAKTQGQTYEQYF
CDR3 DNA: TGTGCCAAAACTCAAGGACAGACCTACGAGCAGTACTTC

clone size: NA
J gene: TRBJ2-7
V gene: TRBV7-2
D gene: NA
CDR3 protein: CASSFGATYEQYF
CDR3 DNA: TGTGCCAGCAGCTTTGGTGCCACCTACGAGCAGTACTTC